A single sample is the source of the 10 T cell receptor beta chains below, sequenced in a study of control samples from healthy donors and cancer patients. The method was immunoSEQ multiplex PCR; TCRdb's version includes in-frame clones alone and lacks a portion of them. The sample holds approximately 140,000 clones, roughly 90% seen once. The sequenced sample consisted of PBMCs. These receptors all stem from a man aged 50 to 60 with head and neck cancer.

This chain uses TRBV7-9 with TRBJ2-1; no clear D. The CDR3 contains 13 residues. CDR1 SEHNR and CDR2 FQNEAQ come from the germline V gene (reference sequence). Between the trimmed V and J ends, which lost 11 bases and 0 bases, there was a span of 11 bases. This chain's CDR3 is CASRRASYNEQFF. For the CDR3, the DNA is TGTGCCTCCCGCCGAGCCTCCTACAATGAGCAGTTCTTC.

This clone appeared a single time. The chain carries TRBV4-1 and TRBJ2-7, with 9 nucleotides matching TRBD1. V gave up 1 base and J gave up 3 bases; unmatched junction bases: 7. In germline, CDR1 is MGHRA, CDR2 YSYEKL. CDR3 size: 16 residues. The CDR3 protein is CASSQGVRTGDYEQYF. The CDR3 DNA reads TGCGCCAGCAGCCAAGGAGTGCGGACAGGGGACTACGAGCAGTACTTC.

This rearrangement joins TRBV19 to TRBJ2-1, with D unclear. Trimming removed 3 bases from V and 7 bases from J, with 10 bases in between. The CDR3 runs 13 residues. Germline V gene data show CDR1 as LNHDA and CDR2 as SQIVND (reference sequence). The CDR3 region is CASSMVAWNEQFF. The CDR3 bases are TGTGCCAGTAGTATGGTTGCGTGGAATGAGCAGTTCTTC. Drawing the rest from reference TRBV19 and TRBJ2-1, the complete variable domain is DGGITQSPKYLFRKEGQNVTLSCEQNLNHDAMYWYRQDPGQGLRLIYYSQIVNDFQKGDIAEGYSVSREKKESFPLTVTSAQKNPTAFYLCASSMVAWNEQFFGPGTRLTVL.

The genes are TRBV6-5 and TRBJ2-7, with D tentatively TRBD1 or TRBD2 (7 bases each). The CDR3 extends over 14 amino acids. V dropped 2 bases and J dropped 2 bases, with 10 bases sitting between them. Looked up from germline, CDR1 is MNHEY and CDR2 is SVGAGI. DNA of the CDR3: TGTGCCAGCAGTTACAGCGGGACAGCCTACGAGCAGTACTTC. Amino acid sequence: CASSYSGTAYEQYF.

The rearrangement uses TRBV29-1 and TRBJ1-1; D uncertain. The CDR3 sequence is 12 residues long. Germline loops: CDR1 SQVTM, CDR2 ANQGSEA. The V gene lost 7 bases and the J gene lost 1 base, with 10 bases spanning the gap. The CDR3 nucleotides are TGCAGCGCCCGGACCCAGAACACTGAAGCTTTCTTT. This codes for CSARTQNTEAFF. The full variable domain, with the rest looked up from reference TRBV29-1 and TRBJ1-1, is SAVISQKPSRDICQRGTSLTIQCQVDSQVTMMFWYRQQPGQSLTLIATANQGSEATYESGFVIDKFPISRPNLTFSTLTVSNMSPEDSSIYLCSARTQNTEAFFGQGTRLTVV.

The V gene is TRBV18, the J gene TRBJ1-4; D call uncertain. The ends were cut back, 0 bases at V and 11 bases at J, with 10 bases in the middle. The CDR3 runs 13 residues. The germline CDR1 and CDR2 sequences are KGHSH and LQKENI. The DNA for the CDR3 is TGTGCCAGCTCACCACCCCCAGAGGTCAAACTGTTTTTT. Translated, it gives CASSPPPEVKLFF.

The chain couples TRBV12-5 to TRBJ2-5; TRBD1 is a possible D gene (9 bases). CDR1 and CDR2 from the germline V gene are LGHNT and FRNRAP. Trimming cost V 9 bases and J 5 bases, with 16 bases left between them. The CDR3 consists of 13 residues. The chain's CDR3 is CASGGDREETQYF. CDR3 coding DNA: TGTGCTAGCGGGGGGGACAGGGAGGAGACCCAGTACTTC.

The chain employs TRBV27 and TRBJ2-2, with TRBD2 identical over 12 bases. Germline lookup yields CDR1 MNHEY and CDR2 SMNVEV (reference sequence). The CDR3 has 16 residues. V shed 5 bases and J 2 bases; nucleotides not matched to a gene: 3. CDR3: CASSRLAGVNTGELFF. The CDR3 coding sequence is TGTGCCAGCAGTAGACTAGCGGGAGTAAACACCGGGGAGCTGTTTTTT.

The table lists this clone with many counts. The V and J genes are TRBV6-5 and TRBJ2-7; D is uncertain. Germline CDR1 is MNHEY and CDR2 is SVGAGI. CDR3 size: 14 residues. Between the trimmed V and J ends, which lost 0 bases and 0 bases, there was a span of 6 bases. CDR3 region: CASSYSSSSYEQYF. CDR3 in DNA: TGTGCCAGCAGTTACTCGAGTAGCTCCTACGAGCAGTACTTC.

V usage is TRBV5-1 and J usage is TRBJ2-1, with 10 bases aligning to TRBD1. This CDR3 has 13 residues. Germline V gives CDR1 SGHRS, CDR2 YFSETQ. Losses at the gene ends were 9 bases for V and 4 bases for J; bases not matched to a gene: 4. CDR3 nucleotide sequence: TGCGCCACCCGACAGGGGGCATACAATGAGCAGTTCTTC. Translating it yields CATRQGAYNEQFF.